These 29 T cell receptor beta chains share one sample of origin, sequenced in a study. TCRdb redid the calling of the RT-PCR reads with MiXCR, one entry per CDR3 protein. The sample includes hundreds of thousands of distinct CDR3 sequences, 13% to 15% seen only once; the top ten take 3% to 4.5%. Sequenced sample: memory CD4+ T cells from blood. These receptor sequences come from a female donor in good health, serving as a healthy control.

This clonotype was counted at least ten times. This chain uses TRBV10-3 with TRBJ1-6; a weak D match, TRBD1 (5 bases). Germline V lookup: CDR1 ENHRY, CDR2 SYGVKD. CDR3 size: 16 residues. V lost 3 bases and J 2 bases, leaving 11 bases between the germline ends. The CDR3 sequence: CAISEGLTAYNSPLHF. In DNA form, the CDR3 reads TGTGCCATCAGTGAAGGTCTGACAGCCTATAATTCACCCCTCCACTTT.

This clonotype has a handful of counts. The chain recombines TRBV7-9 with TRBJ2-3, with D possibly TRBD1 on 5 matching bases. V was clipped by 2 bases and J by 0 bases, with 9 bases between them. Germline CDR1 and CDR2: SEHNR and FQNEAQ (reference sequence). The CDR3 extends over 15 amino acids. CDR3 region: CASSLQGSSTDTQYF. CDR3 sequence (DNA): TGTGCCAGCAGCTTACAGGGAAGTAGCACAGATACGCAGTATTTT.

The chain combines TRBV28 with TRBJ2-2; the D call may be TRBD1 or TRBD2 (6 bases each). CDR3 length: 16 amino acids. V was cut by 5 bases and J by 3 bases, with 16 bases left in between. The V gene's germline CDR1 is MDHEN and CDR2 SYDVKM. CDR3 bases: TGTGCCAGCAGTCCCTCGGGGGCGGCGGACACCGGGGAGCTGTTTTTT. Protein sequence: CASSPSGAADTGELFF. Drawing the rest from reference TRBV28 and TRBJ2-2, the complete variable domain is DVKVTQSSRYLVKRTGEKVFLECVQDMDHENMFWYRQDPGLGLRLIYFSYDVKMKEKGDIPEGYSVSREKKERFSLILESASTNQTSMYLCASSPSGAADTGELFFGEGSRLTVL.

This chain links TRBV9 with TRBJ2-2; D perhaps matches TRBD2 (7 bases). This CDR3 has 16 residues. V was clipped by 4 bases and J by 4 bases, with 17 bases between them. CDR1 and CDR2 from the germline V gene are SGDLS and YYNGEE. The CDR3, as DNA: TGTGCCAGCAGCCCATATGGGGGGGGCAGCACCGGGGAGCTGTTTTTT. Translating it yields CASSPYGGGSTGELFF.

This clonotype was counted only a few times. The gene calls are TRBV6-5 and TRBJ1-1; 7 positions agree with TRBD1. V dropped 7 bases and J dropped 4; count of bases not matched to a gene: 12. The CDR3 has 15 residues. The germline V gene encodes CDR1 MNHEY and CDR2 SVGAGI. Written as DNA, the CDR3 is TGTGCCAGCACCAAACAGGGGAGTGGTCGCACTGAAGCTTTCTTT. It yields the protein CASTKQGSGRTEAFF.

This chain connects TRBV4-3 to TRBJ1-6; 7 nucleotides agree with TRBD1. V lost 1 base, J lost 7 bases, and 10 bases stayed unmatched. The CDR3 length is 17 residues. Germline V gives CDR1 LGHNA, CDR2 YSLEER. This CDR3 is CASSQVKGDRINSPLHF. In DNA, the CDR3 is TGCGCCAGCAGCCAAGTCAAAGGGGACAGAATCAATTCACCCCTCCACTTT.

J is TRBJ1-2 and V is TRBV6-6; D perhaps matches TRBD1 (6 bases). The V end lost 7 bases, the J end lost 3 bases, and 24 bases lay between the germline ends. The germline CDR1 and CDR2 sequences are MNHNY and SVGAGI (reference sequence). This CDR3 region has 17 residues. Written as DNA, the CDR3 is TGTGCCAGCATACCCAAGGGGGGGGCAGGTTGGCACTATGGCTACACCTTC. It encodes CASIPKGGAGWHYGYTF.

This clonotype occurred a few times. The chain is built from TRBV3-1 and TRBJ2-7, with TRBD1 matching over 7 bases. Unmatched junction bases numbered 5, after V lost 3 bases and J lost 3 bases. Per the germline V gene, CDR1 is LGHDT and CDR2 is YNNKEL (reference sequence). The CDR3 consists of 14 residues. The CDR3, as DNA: TGTGCCAGCAGCCAGGGACAGAAGGGCTACGAGCAGTACTTC. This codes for CASSQGQKGYEQYF.

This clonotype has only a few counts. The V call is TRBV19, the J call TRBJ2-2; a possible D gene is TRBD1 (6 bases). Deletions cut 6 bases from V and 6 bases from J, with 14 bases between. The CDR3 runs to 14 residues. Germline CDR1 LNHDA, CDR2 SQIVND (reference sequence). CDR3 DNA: TGTGCCAGTAGGCCGACAGGTGAATCCGGGGAGCTGTTTTTT. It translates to CASRPTGESGELFF. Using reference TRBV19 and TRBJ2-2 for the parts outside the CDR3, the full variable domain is DGGITQSPKYLFRKEGQNVTLSCEQNLNHDAMYWYRQDPGQGLRLIYYSQIVNDFQKGDIAEGYSVSREKKESFPLTVTSAQKNPTAFYLCASRPTGESGELFFGEGSRLTVL.

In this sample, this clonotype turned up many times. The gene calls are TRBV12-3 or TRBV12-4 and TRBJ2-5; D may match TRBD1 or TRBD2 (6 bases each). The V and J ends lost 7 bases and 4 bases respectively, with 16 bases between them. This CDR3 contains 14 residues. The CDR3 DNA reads TGTGCCAGCACCTTCCGAGGGGGGCCAGAGACCCAGTACTTC. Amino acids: CASTFRGGPETQYF.

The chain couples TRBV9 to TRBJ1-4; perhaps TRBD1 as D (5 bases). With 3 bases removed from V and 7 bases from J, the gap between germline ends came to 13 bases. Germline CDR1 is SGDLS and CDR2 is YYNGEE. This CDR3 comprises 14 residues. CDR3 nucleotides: TGTGCCAGCAGCGCTCAGGGCCTCGGTGAAAAACTGTTTTTT. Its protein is CASSAQGLGEKLFF.

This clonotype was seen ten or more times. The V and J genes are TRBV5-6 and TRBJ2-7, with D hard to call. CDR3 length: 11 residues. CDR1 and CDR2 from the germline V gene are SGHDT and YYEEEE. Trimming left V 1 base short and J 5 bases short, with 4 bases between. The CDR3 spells CASSLWDEQYF. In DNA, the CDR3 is TGTGCCAGCAGCTTGTGGGACGAGCAGTACTTC.

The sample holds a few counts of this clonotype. The CDR3 region is CSAREGSSEAVGYTF. CDR3 bases: TGCAGTGCTAGAGAGGGGTCGTCAGAGGCCGTCGGCTACACCTTC. This chain uses TRBV20-1 with TRBJ1-2; D not certain. Trimming took 0 bases from V and 8 from J, leaving 19 bases between them. CDR3 length: 15 residues. Germline loops: CDR1 DFQATT, CDR2 SNEGSKA (reference sequence).

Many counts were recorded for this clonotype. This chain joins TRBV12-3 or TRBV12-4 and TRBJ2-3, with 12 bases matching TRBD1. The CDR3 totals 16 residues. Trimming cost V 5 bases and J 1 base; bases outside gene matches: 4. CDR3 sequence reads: CASSAGTGGRTDTQYF. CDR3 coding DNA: TGTGCCAGCAGTGCCGGGACAGGGGGCCGCACAGATACGCAGTATTTT.

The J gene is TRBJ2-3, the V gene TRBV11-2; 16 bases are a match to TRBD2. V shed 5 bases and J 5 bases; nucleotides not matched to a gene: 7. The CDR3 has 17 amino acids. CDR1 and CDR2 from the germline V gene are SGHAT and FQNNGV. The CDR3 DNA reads TGTGCCAGCAGCCAGGGACTAGCGGGAGGGCCAGGAGATACGCAGTATTTT. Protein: CASSQGLAGGPGDTQYF.

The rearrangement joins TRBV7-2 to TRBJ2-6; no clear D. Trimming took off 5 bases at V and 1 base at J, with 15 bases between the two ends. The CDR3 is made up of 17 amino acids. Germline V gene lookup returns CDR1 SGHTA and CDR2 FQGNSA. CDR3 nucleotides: TGTGCCAGCAGCCCATCGGTAAGGTCTTCTGGGGCCAACGTCCTGACTTTC. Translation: CASSPSVRSSGANVLTF.

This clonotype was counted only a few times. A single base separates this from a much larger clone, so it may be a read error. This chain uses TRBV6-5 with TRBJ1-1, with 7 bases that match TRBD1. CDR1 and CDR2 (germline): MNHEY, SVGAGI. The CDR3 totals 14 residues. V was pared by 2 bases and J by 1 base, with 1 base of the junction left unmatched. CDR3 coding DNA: TGTGCCAGCAGTTACCCAGGGGGGAACACTGAAGCTTTCTTT. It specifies CASSYPGGNTEAFF.

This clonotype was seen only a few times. The CDR3 loop reads CASSLVTKNIQYF. The CDR3 DNA is TGTGCCAGCAGCTTAGTAACCAAAAACATTCAGTACTTC. This chain uses TRBV7-2 with TRBJ2-4; no clear D gene. V shed 1 base and J shed 2 bases, with 3 bases lying between them. The CDR3 runs to 13 residues. Germline assignment: CDR1 SGHTA and CDR2 FQGNSA.

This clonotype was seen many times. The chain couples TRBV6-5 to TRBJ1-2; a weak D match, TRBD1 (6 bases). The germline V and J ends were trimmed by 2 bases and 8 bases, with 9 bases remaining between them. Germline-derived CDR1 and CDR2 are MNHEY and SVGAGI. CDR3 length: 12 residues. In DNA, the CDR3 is TGTGCCAGCAGTTACACAGGGAGCGGCTACACCTTC. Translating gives CASSYTGSGYTF.

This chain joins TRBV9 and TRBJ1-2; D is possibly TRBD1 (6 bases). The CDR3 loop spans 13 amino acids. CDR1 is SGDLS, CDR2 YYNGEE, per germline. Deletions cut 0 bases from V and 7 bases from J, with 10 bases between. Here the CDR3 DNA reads TGTGCCAGCAGCGTAGAGGGGGTTGGTGGCTACACCTTC. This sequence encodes CASSVEGVGGYTF.

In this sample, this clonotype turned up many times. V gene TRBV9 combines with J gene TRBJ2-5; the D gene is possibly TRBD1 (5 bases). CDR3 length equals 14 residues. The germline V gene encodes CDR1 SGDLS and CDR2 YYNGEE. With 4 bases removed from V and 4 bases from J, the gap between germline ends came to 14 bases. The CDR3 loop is CASSLLTEGETQYF. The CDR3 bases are TGTGCCAGCAGCCTATTGACAGAAGGAGAGACCCAGTACTTC.

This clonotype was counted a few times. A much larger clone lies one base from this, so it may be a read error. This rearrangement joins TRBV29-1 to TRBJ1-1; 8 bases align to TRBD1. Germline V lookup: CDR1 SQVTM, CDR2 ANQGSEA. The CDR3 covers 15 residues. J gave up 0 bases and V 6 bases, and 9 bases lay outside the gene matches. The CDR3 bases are TGCAGCGTCGGGGCGGGACAGGCCATGAACACTGAAGCTTTCTTT. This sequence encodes CSVGAGQAMNTEAFF.

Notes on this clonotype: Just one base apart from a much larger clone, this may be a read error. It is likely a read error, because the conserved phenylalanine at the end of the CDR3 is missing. In nucleotides, the CDR3 is TGTGCCAGCAAGCAGACTAGCGGGCTTCAAGAGACCCAGTACCTC. It specifies CASKQTSGLQETQYL. V usage is TRBV7-2 and J usage is TRBJ2-5; 10 positions match TRBD2. Germline V gene data show CDR1 as SGHTA and CDR2 as FQGNSA. The CDR3 is made up of 15 amino acids. V was pared by 7 bases and J by 2 bases, with 7 bases of the junction left unmatched.

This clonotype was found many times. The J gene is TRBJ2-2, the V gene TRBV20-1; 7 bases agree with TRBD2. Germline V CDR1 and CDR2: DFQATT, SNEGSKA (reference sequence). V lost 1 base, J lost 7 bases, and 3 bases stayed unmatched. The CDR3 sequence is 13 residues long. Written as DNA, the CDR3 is TGCAGTGCTAGAGGCCTAGCGGACGGGGAGCTGTTTTTT. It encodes CSARGLADGELFF.

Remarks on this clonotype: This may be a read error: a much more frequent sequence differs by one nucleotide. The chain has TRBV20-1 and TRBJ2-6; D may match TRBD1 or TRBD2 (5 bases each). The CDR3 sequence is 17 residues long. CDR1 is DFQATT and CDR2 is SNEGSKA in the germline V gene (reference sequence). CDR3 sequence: CSAREIEGWAGANLLTF. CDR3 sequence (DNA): TGCAGTGCTAGAGAGATCGAGGGGTGGGCTGGGGCCAACCTCCTGACTTTC.

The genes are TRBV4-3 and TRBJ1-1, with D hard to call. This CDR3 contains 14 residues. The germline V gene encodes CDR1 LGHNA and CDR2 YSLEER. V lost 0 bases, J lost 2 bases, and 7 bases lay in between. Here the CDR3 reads CASSQDQINTEAFF. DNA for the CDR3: TGCGCCAGCAGCCAAGACCAGATTAACACTGAAGCTTTCTTT.

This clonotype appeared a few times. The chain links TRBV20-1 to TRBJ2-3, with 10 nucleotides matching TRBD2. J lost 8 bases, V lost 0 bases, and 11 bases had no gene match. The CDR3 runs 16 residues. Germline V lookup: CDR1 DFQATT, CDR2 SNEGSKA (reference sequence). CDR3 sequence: CSARDFRTSGPGTQYF. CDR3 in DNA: TGCAGTGCTAGAGATTTCAGGACTAGCGGCCCGGGTACGCAGTATTTT.

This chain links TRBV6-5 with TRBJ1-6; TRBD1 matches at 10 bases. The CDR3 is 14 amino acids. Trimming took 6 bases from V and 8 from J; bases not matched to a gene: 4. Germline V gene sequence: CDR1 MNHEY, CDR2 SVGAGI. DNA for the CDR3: TGTGCCAGCAGAGACGGACAGGGGGATTCACCCCTCCACTTT. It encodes CASRDGQGDSPLHF.

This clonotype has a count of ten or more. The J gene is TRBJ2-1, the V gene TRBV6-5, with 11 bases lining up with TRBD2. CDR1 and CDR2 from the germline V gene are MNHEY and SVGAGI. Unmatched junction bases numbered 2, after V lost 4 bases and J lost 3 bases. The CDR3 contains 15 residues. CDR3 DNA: TGTGCCAGCAGTTTCACTAGCGGGAGCTACAATGAGCAGTTCTTC. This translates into CASSFTSGSYNEQFF.